Here is one T cell receptor (beta chain) with its context. The data belong to a study of blood T cell repertoires in COVID-19. The length of the CDR3 is 15 residues. Germline V gives CDR1 SGDLS, CDR2 YYNGEE. Losses at the gene ends were 4 bases for V and 5 bases for J; bases not matched to a gene: 6. Some clones are missing from TCRdb's copy, which holds only in-frame ones; the method was immunoSEQ multiplex PCR. The repertoire holds a few hundred thousand clones, with around 85% as singletons. The clonotype originates from a woman aged 18 to 35 with acute or convalescent COVID-19. This chain joins TRBV9 and TRBJ2-5; 12 bases match TRBD1. The sample comprised peripheral blood. This chain's CDR3 is CASSPGTGGLETQYF. The DNA of the CDR3 is TGTGCCAGCAGCCCAGGGACAGGGGGCCTGGAGACCCAGTACTTC.